The clone carrying this T cell receptor (beta chain) was detected ten times or more. This specimen belongs to a study of T-cell reconstitution after alpha-beta-depleted transplantation in children. Per the germline V gene, CDR1 is DFQATT and CDR2 is SNEGSKA (reference sequence). With 5 bases removed from V and 3 bases from J, the gap between germline ends came to 10 bases. The CDR3 is 12 amino acids. The library targeted TCRbeta and was prepared with unique molecular identifiers. TCRdb reprocessed the PCR reads with MiXCR, giving one entry per CDR3 protein. The sample lists fewer than 700,000 distinct CDR3 sequences; about 23% were seen once.

The specimen was PBMCs, mostly from graft donor cells, collected 360 days after TCRalphabeta/CD19-depleted stem cell transplant. The source of this sequence is a boy younger than two who had a stem cell transplant for acute myeloid leukemia, so the T cells may come from the graft donor. The chain carries TRBV20-1 and TRBJ2-5; D ambiguous. CDR3 amino acids: CSASDGKETQYF. The DNA for the CDR3 is TGCAGTGCTTCGGACGGCAAAGAGACCCAGTACTTC.